This TCR beta chain was obtained from a study of blood T cell repertoires in COVID-19 (dated by TCRdb to the early 2020s). In terms of the full investigation: Samples from collaborators originated in the United States, Italy and Spain and spanned both the acute and convalescent phases of COVID-19. The prospective study material was composed of cDNA or gDNA derived from T cells, B-cell-depleted T cells, or PBMCs. Deeply sampled blood TCRbeta repertoires from subjects exposed to, actively infected with, or recovered from COVID-19 were included in the dataset. A freely available public database, intended as a resource for researchers studying the immune response to SARS-CoV-2, is where the repertoires were released. The samples were drawn from the first 160 participants of the ongoing ImmuneRACE study and from some 1,300 subjects provided by 6 global collaborators. A de-identified subject ID, COVID-19 status, age in years and sex were almost always included in the sample metadata. Where available, HLA class I and class II types were taken from metadata supplied by the sample provider and were not determined by assay-based typing.

On the study overall, not on this receptor specifically: The amount of clinical and demographic metadata varied by source and participant and was provided uncurated.

In the case of this clone: No antigen is known for it. No per-base quality is available; no much larger clone lies one base away.

V lost 0 bases and J lost 5 bases; the stretch between them is 8 bases long. Its CDR3 holds 14 amino acids, cysteine through phenylalanine. The only DNA kept is the CDR3, 42 bases in frame from the first base. CDR1 and CDR2, per the germline V gene, are LGHNT and FRNRAP. One collaborating source in Seattle enrolled patients while the patients were actively infected and followed the patients over time throughout the course of disease. Whole blood was collected in K2EDTA tubes by collaborating institutions according to the institutions' own protocols. For TCRbeta analysis, collaborator samples were shipped as frozen whole blood, as isolated PBMCs, or as DNA extracted from either sample type. TCRbeta CDR3 regions were amplified from genomic DNA using the immunoSEQ Assay, a bias-controlled multiplex PCR. Under the source paper's analysis protocol: The number of nucleated cells in each sample was estimated by amplification of reference gene primers within the assay. To quantify the absolute abundance of each unique TCRbeta CDR3 rearrangement, sequence reads were collapsed and filtered. Productive Simpson clonality was computed per sample as the square root of Simpson's diversity index over productive rearrangements. TCRdb took this table from immuneACCESS and kept in-frame rearrangements with V and J called. Such tables lack part of the clones; where checked against another copy, unresolved V genes explain under half of the gap, and the rest is unexplained. V and J calls and clone size are those listed in that table; D and trimming were worked out from the DNA. The table for this sample lists 150,000 or so clones; approximately 86% of them were counted only once. The ten biggest clones cover under 0.7% of the sample.

Sequenced sample: peripheral blood. The rearrangement joined TRBV12-5 to TRBJ2-1; the D gene remains uncertain. This sequence was found in a man aged 60 to 69 with COVID-19, enrolled during active disease. The base sequence is TGTGCTAGTGGTTTGGTCCGGGTTAACAATGAGCAGTTCTTC. It translates as CASGLVRVNNEQFF.